A selection of T cell receptor beta chains follows, all from one sample in a study of beta chain features in type 1 diabetes. Assay used: immunoSEQ multiplex PCR; TCRdb lists only in-frame clones, some missing. The repertoire holds about 450,000 clones, with 11% as singletons. Material: naive CD4+ T cells from blood. The receptors derive from a woman aged 18-29 years in good health. Both conserved end residues are part of each CDR3. D genes are given only for firm matches. Clone size, where shown, is once, few, many, or a class for clones that have expanded.

>TRBJ1-1|TRBV27|.|.
TGTGCCAGCAGCCAGAACAGGGCCCCTGAAGCTTTCTTT
CASSQNRAPEAFF
>TRBJ2-1|TRBV7-9|TRBD2|.
TGTGCCAGCAGCTTACTAGCGGATCTATACAATGAGCAGTTCTTC
CASSLLADLYNEQFF
>TRBJ2-1|TRBV6-6|TRBD1|few
TGTGCCAGCAGGGGGACGGGACAGGGCTCCTACAATGAGCAGTTCTTC
CASRGTGQGSYNEQFF
>TRBJ2-2|TRBV7-9|.|few
TGTGCCAGCAGCCTTTACAGCGCCGGGGAGCTGTTTTTT
CASSLYSAGELFF
>TRBJ1-5|TRBV28|.|.
TGTGCCAGCAGAGGAGTACGAAGTCAGCCCCAGCATTTT
CASRGVRSQPQHF
>TRBJ1-1|TRBV7-8|.|.
TGTGCCAGCAGCTTAGATAACAGGGCCTTAAGGGGGGCTTTCTTT
CASSLDNRALRGAFF
>TRBJ2-7|TRBV7-8|TRBD2|.
TGTGCCAGCAGCTTAGAGGGACTAGTAATGCCCCAGTACTTC
CASSLEGLVMPQYF
>TRBJ2-3|TRBV10-3|.|few
TGTGCCATCAAGGAAACGAGTATTGTGGATACGCAGTATTTT
CAIKETSIVDTQYF
>TRBJ1-5|TRBV30|.|many
TGTGCCTGGAGTGGGGACAGCAATCAGCCCCAGCATTTT
CAWSGDSNQPQHF
>TRBJ2-5|TRBV19|.|few
TGTGCCAGTAGTATGGGACAGCTAGAGCGGGACGTCGAGACCCAGTACTTC
CASSMGQLERDVETQYF
>TRBJ2-1|TRBV15|TRBD1|.
TGTGCCACCACTATTGGGACAGGTCCCCTGAGGGAGCAGTTCTTC
CATTIGTGPLREQFF
>TRBJ2-5|TRBV9|.|few
TGTGCCAGCAGCGTAGAATCGTTGAGTGGACAGTACTTC
CASSVESLSGQYF
>TRBJ1-6|TRBV2|.|.
TGTGCCAGCAGTGCGGCAGGGGCCCTCCACTTT
CASSAAGALHF
>TRBJ2-7|TRBV7-2|.|few
TGTGCCAGCAGCTTAGGGGCTAACTACGAGCAGTACTTC
CASSLGANYEQYF
>TRBJ2-2|TRBV27|TRBD2|.
TGTGCCAGCAGTTTCTTAGCGGGAGTGCCCGGGGAGCTGTTTTTT
CASSFLAGVPGELFF
>TRBJ2-5|TRBV6-5|TRBD1|few
TGTGCCAGCAGCCTCGGGACAGGCCAAGAGACCCAGTACTTC
CASSLGTGQETQYF
>TRBJ2-7|TRBV14|.|.
TGTGCCAGCAGCCAAGCCTACAGAGGATGGTACGAGCAGTACTTC
CASSQAYRGWYEQYF
>TRBJ2-7|TRBV7-9|TRBD1|few
TGTGCCAGCAGCTTAGTATCAGGGGGTAGCGAGCAGTACTTC
CASSLVSGGSEQYF
>TRBJ2-7|TRBV21-1|.|.
TGTGCCAGCAGCAGCGGGTCCGGGCAGTACTTC
CASSSGSGQYF
>TRBJ1-1|TRBV11-2|.|few
TGTGCCAGCAGCTTAGAAAGTTGGACCGAAGCTTTCTTT
CASSLESWTEAFF
>TRBJ2-1|TRBV11-2|.|.
TGTGCCAGCAGCCCGAATGGCTACAATGAGCAGTTCTTC
CASSPNGYNEQFF
>TRBJ1-5|TRBV28|.|few
TGTGCCAGCAGTTTTATGTCGAAGGCGCCCCAGCATTTT
CASSFMSKAPQHF
>TRBJ2-5|TRBV11-2|.|.
TGTGCCAGCAGCTTGTCTGCGGGTCAAGAGACCCAGTACTTC
CASSLSAGQETQYF
>TRBJ2-5|TRBV19|.|few
TGTGCCAGTAGTATCACAGGCCCAGGAGTGAAGACCCAGTACTTC
CASSITGPGVKTQYF
>TRBJ2-3|TRBV7-2|.|few
TGTGCCAGCAGCTTAGTAGGACTCCTCACAGATACGCAGTATTTT
CASSLVGLLTDTQYF
>TRBJ2-5|TRBV7-6|.|few
TGTGCCAGCACCTTAACCCTCCGGTTGGGTTGTGAGGAGACCCAGTACTTC
CASTLTLRLGCEETQYF
>TRBJ1-2|TRBV1|.|.
TGCACCAGCAGCCAGTCCGGGACAGGGGACTATGGCTACACCTTC
CTSSQSGTGDYGYTF
>TRBJ2-7|TRBV6-1|TRBD2|.
TGTGCCAGCAGTGAAGGGGGTAGCGGGAGCTACGAGCAGTACTTC
CASSEGGSGSYEQYF
>TRBJ2-2|TRBV7-9|.|.
TGTGCCAGCAGCCAAATTGGAAACACCGGGGAGCTGTTTTTT
CASSQIGNTGELFF
>TRBJ2-5|TRBV18|.|.
TGTGCCAGCTCCTCCGGGGCAGGTCAAGAGACCCAGTACTTC
CASSSGAGQETQYF
>TRBJ1-5|TRBV7-9|TRBD1|few
TGTGCCAGCAGCACAGGACAGGGGAGTAATCAGCCCCAGCATTTT
CASSTGQGSNQPQHF
>TRBJ2-3|TRBV29-1|TRBD2|.
TGCAGCGGGGGACTAGCGGGATCCACAGATACGCAGTATTTT
CSGGLAGSTDTQYF
>TRBJ2-1|TRBV9|.|.
TGTGCCAGCAGCGTAGCTACGGGGTATGAGCAGTTCTTC
CASSVATGYEQFF
>TRBJ2-7|TRBV11-2|TRBD2|few
TGTGCCAGCAGTCGGACTAGCGGGAGCCGCGAGCAGTACTTC
CASSRTSGSREQYF
>TRBJ1-1|TRBV7-9|.|.
TGTGCCAGCAGCAACCAACTGCGCACTGAAGCTTTCTTT
CASSNQLRTEAFF
>TRBJ2-1|TRBV7-9|TRBD1|few
TGTGCCAGCAGCTTAGCCAAACAGGGGGCTCGTTTGAATGAGCAGTTCTTC
CASSLAKQGARLNEQFF
>TRBJ2-1|TRBV14|.|few
TGTGCCAGCAGCCACGACCCCAATCTAGGTTATATGGAGCAGTTCTTC
CASSHDPNLGYMEQFF
>TRBJ2-3|TRBV7-2|.|.
TGTGCCAGCAGCTTGTCGCGGGACCTCACAGATACGCAGTATTTT
CASSLSRDLTDTQYF
>TRBJ2-7|TRBV9|.|few
TGTGCCAGCAGCGCAGCAGGGTCGACCTACGAGCAGTACTTC
CASSAAGSTYEQYF
>TRBJ2-1|TRBV15|.|.
TGTGCCACCAGCAGAGAGTACGGGGTTAATGAGCAGTTCTTC
CATSREYGVNEQFF
>TRBJ2-2|TRBV9|.|.
TGTGCCAGCAGCGTAGTCCCCCACACCGGGGAGCTGTTTTTT
CASSVVPHTGELFF
>TRBJ2-3|TRBV4-1|TRBD1|.
TGCGCCAGCAGCCAAGAGGGACAGGGGTTTTTCACAGATACGCAGTATTTT
CASSQEGQGFFTDTQYF